The clone carrying this T cell receptor beta chain has only one observation. The antigen remains unidentified. The CDR3 is 14 amino acids. Per the germline V gene, CDR1 is LGHNT and CDR2 is FRNRAP. Trimming took off 2 bases at V and 6 bases at J, with 12 bases between the two ends. The data were taken from a study of Tregs in tolerant kidney transplant recipients. Study-level findings and limits: Activated donor B cell expansion appeared to reveal the most relevant donor-specific TCRbeta repertoire. This study did not directly address biological reproducibility. Tolerant patients' donor-specific Tregs expanded beyond overall Tregs, suggesting antigen-driven growth.

The nonmyeloablative bone marrow transplants came from related graft donors, with transient mixed chimerism. Unstimulated regulatory T cells (CD4+CD25+CD127-), CD4+CD25- non-regulatory cells, CD4 and CD8 cells were FACS-sorted from thawed PBMCs. TCRdb keeps only in-frame clones here, not all; method: immunoSEQ multiplex PCR. The data contain tens of thousands of clones, roughly 90% of them seen just once; the ten biggest clones take up approximately 1.4%. This specimen was CD4+ T cells from blood (PBMCs), taken 24 months after the transplant. The chain uses TRBV12-5 and TRBJ2-3; a possible D gene is TRBD1 (6 bases). This sequence originates from a human patient who received a combined kidney and bone marrow transplant. Some T cells here may be from the graft donor. CDR3 amino acids: CASGLQGWGDTQYF. DNA for the CDR3: TGTGCTAGTGGTTTGCAGGGGTGGGGGGATACGCAGTATTTT.